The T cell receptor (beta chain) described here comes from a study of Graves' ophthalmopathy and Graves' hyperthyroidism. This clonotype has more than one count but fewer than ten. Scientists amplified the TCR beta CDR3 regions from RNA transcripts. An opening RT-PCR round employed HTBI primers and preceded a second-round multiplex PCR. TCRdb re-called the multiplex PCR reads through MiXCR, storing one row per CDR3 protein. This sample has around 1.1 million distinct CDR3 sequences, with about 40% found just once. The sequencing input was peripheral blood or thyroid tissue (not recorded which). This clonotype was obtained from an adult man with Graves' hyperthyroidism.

The DNA of the CDR3 is TGTGCCAGCAGCTTGGGGGCTAGCACCTACGAGCAGTACTTC. It codes for CASSLGASTYEQYF. The gene calls are TRBV7-2 and TRBJ2-7, with a tentative D call TRBD1 (6 bases). Per germline, CDR1 SGHTA and CDR2 FQGNSA. V shed 3 bases and J shed 2 bases, with 11 bases lying between them. This CDR3 is 14 amino acids long. Drawing the rest from reference TRBV7-2 and TRBJ2-7, the complete variable domain is GAGVSQSPSNKVTEKGKDVELRCDPISGHTALYWYRQSLGQGLEFLIYFQGNSAPDKSGLPSDRFSAERTGGSVSTLTIQRTQQEDSAVYLCASSLGASTYEQYFGPGTRLTVT.